This T cell receptor (beta chain) is drawn from a study of beta chain features in type 1 diabetes. Study-wide results and caveats: Researchers reported that naive, central memory and Treg TCRB repertoires appeared more similar in patients than in healthy donors. Among patients with Type 1 diabetes, TCRB CDR3s were moderately but significantly shorter in every one of the four CD4+ subsets. Shorter templates might be favored by PCR, and equally so in patients and in controls.

Sorting of CD4+ naive, central memory, regulatory and stem cell-like memory cells was performed via CD45RO/CCR7/CD25/CD127/CD95/CD27. This clone was counted ten times or more. What it binds is not known. V was trimmed by 2 bases and J by 4 bases, leaving 17 bases between them. Germline assignment: CDR1 SGHDT and CDR2 YYEEEE. This CDR3 has 16 residues. Investigators reverse transcribed all isolated RNA, so they sequenced expressed TCRB transcripts. Each sample of naive, central memory or regulatory T cells had, on average, about 3.57 million reads. TCRdb keeps only in-frame clones here, not all; method: immunoSEQ multiplex PCR. Here the sample spans some 120,000 clones, roughly 17% being singletons.

The material sequenced was central memory CD4+ T cells from blood. The TCR was taken from a man between 18 and 35 years old with type 1 diabetes. The chain employs TRBV5-6 and TRBJ2-3; D might be TRBD2 (6 bases). The CDR3 DNA reads as TGTGCCAGCAGCTTAAGGACATACCGGAGGGCAGATACGCAGTATTTT. It codes for CASSLRTYRRADTQYF.